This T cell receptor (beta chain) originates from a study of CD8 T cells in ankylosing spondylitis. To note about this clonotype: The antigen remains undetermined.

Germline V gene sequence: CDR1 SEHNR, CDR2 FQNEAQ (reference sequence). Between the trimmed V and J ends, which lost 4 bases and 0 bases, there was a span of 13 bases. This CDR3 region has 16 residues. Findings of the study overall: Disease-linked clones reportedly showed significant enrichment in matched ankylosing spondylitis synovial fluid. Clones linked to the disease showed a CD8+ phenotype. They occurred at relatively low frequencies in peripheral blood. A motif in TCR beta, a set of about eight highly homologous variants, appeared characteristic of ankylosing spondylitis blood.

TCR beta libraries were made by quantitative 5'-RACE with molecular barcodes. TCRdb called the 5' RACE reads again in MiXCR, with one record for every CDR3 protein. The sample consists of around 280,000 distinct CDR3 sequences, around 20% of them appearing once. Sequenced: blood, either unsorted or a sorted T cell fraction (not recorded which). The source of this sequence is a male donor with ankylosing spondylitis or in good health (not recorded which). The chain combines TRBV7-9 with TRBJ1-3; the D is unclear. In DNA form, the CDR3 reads TGTGCCAGCAGCTCAGCTCCAGGAGACTCTGGAAACACCATATATTTT. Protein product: CASSSAPGDSGNTIYF.